The 32 T cell receptor beta chains given below trace back to one sample, sequenced in a study of regulatory T cells in long-lasting Graves disease. Time point reported: persistent/refractory GD, antithyroid drugs over 5 years with positive TRAb. Extracted PBMC RNA gave rise to the TCR library. Arm-PCR of CDR3 regions with iRepertoire HTBI primers generated TCR beta libraries. MiXCR was run by TCRdb on the multiplex PCR reads, yielding one entry per CDR3 protein. The sample carries fewer than 400,000 distinct CDR3 sequences, less than 25% recorded once. This material consisted of peripheral blood mononuclear cells (PBMCs), taken when the disease was refractory, from a patient treated with antithyroid drugs. The receptors come from a female donor with Graves disease.

The chain employs TRBV6-4 and TRBJ1-1, with 7 bases matching TRBD1. This CDR3 is built from 15 residues. The V gene end was trimmed by 7 bases and the J gene end by 1 base; junction bases not matched to a gene: 9. Germline-derived CDR1 and CDR2 are MRHNA and SNTAGT. CDR3 sequence: CASKHSGTENTEAFF. The CDR3 DNA sequence: TGTGCCAGCAAGCACTCCGGGACAGAGAACACTGAAGCTTTCTTT.

This clonotype was seen a few times. The chain joins TRBV15 to TRBJ2-2, with a tentative D call TRBD1 (7 bases). Trimming took 3 bases from V and 2 from J, leaving 16 bases between them. This CDR3 is built from 17 residues. Germline lookup yields CDR1 LNHNV and CDR2 YYDKDF (reference sequence). The CDR3 protein is CATSSPWGDSNTGELFF. The CDR3 bases are TGTGCCACCAGCAGCCCCTGGGGGGACAGTAACACCGGGGAGCTGTTTTTT. Filled out from reference TRBV15 and TRBJ2-2, the complete variable domain reads DAMVIQNPRYQVTQFGKPVTLSCSQTLNHNVMYWYQQKSSQAPKLLFHYYDKDFNNEADTPDNFQSRRPNTSFCFLDIRSPGLGDTAMYLCATSSPWGDSNTGELFFGEGSRLTVL.

This clonotype was counted many times. V and J are TRBV30 and TRBJ1-1; no definite D call. Looked up from germline, CDR1 is GTSNPN and CDR2 is SVGIG (reference sequence). V dropped 4 bases and J dropped 1 base, with 13 bases sitting between them. The CDR3 is made up of 14 amino acids. CDR3 DNA sequence: TGTGCCTGGATGACCCGACTTACGAACACTGAAGCTTTCTTT. Amino acids: CAWMTRLTNTEAFF.

Note on this clonotype: A much larger clone sits a single nucleotide away, making a read error possible. The rearrangement joins TRBV11-2 to TRBJ2-7, with D tentatively TRBD1 (5 bases). The germline CDR1 and CDR2 sequences are SGHAT and FQNNGV. Trimming left V 4 bases short and J 5 bases short, with 15 bases between. CDR3 size: 14 residues. CDR3 sequence (DNA): TGTGCCAGCAGCTATGGGCAGGGTAGCCACGAGCAGTACTTC. It encodes CASSYGQGSHEQYF.

This clonotype was recorded many times. One junction end disagrees with the germline gene, perhaps due to a read error. J is TRBJ1-1 and V is TRBV5-1; TRBD1 matches 8 bases. Germline V CDR1 and CDR2: SGHRS, YFSETQ. The CDR3 length is 14 residues. The CDR3 region has the DNA TGTGCCAGCAGCCGTGGACAGGGGAACACTGAAGCTTTCTTT. It translates to CASSRGQGNTEAFF. Looking up the rest from reference TRBV5-1 and TRBJ1-1 gives the full variable domain: KAGVTQTPRYLIKTRGQQVTLSCSPISGHRSVSWYQQTPGQGLQFLFEYFSETQRNKGNFPGRFSGRQFSNSRSEMNVSTLELGDSALYLCASSRGQGNTEAFFGQGTRLTVV.

The CDR3 protein is CSVEVEYGVRELFF. The CDR3 DNA reads TGCAGCGTTGAAGTGGAATACGGGGTACGGGAGCTGTTTTTT. The J gene is TRBJ2-2, the V gene TRBV29-1, with D possibly being TRBD2 (5 bases). There are 14 residues in the CDR3. The germline V and J ends were trimmed by 1 base and 9 bases, with 15 bases remaining between them. Germline V gene lookup returns CDR1 SQVTM and CDR2 ANQGSEA.

A few counts support this clonotype. The chain joins TRBV29-1 to TRBJ1-2; possible D gene TRBD1, 5 bases. CDR1 is SQVTM and CDR2 is ANQGSEA in the germline V gene. This CDR3 has 12 amino acids. The V end lost 6 bases, the J end lost 3 bases, and 11 bases lay between the germline ends. The CDR3 DNA sequence: TGCAGCGTCGGGGGGATTGACTATGGCTACACCTTC. As protein: CSVGGIDYGYTF.

There are many counts of this clonotype. The V gene is TRBV12-3 or TRBV12-4, the J gene TRBJ2-2; TRBD1 is a possible D gene (6 bases). The CDR3 is made up of 16 amino acids. Trimming shortened V by 5 bases and J by 0 bases, and 13 bases separated the two germline ends. The chain's CDR3 is CASSRSTGPNTGELFF. CDR3 in DNA: TGTGCCAGCAGTCGCTCAACAGGGCCGAACACCGGGGAGCTGTTTTTT.

Ten or more counts support this clonotype. This chain links TRBV27 with TRBJ2-7; D is perhaps TRBD1 (6 bases). There are 13 residues in the CDR3. The V end was cut by 6 bases, the J end by 3 bases, with 12 bases between. Germline V gene lookup returns CDR1 MNHEY and CDR2 SMNVEV (reference sequence). The CDR3 nucleotides read TGTGCCAGCAGGCCGACAGGCTTCTACGAGCAGTACTTC. Translation: CASRPTGFYEQYF.

This chain uses TRBV30 with TRBJ2-1; 8 bases are a match to TRBD1. Germline loops: CDR1 GTSNPN, CDR2 SVGIG (reference sequence). V was pared by 3 bases and J by 7 bases, with 26 bases of the junction left unmatched. The CDR3 is 20 amino acids. The DNA of the CDR3 is TGTGCCTGGAGAGTCAACAAGGGCTTTGGAGCCGGACAGGGTGCGAATGAGCAGTTCTTC. Translation: CAWRVNKGFGAGQGANEQFF.

This clonotype came up many times. For the CDR3, the DNA is TGTGCCAGCAGCCAAGAAACAGGGACCGGGGAGCTGTTTTTT. It is translated as CASSQETGTGELFF. V gene TRBV3-1 combines with J gene TRBJ2-2; a weak D match, TRBD1 (6 bases). Germline loops: CDR1 LGHDT, CDR2 YNNKEL (reference sequence). The CDR3 is 14 residues long. V was clipped by 0 bases and J by 5 bases, with 7 bases between them. Complete variable domain (other parts from reference TRBV3-1 and TRBJ2-2): DTAVSQTPKYLVTQMGNDKSIKCEQNLGHDTMYWYKQDSKKFLKIMFSYNNKELIINETVPNRFSPKSPDKAHLNLHINSLELGDSAVYFCASSQETGTGELFFGEGSRLTVL.

The chain joins TRBV11-2 to TRBJ2-2, with 8 bases that match TRBD2. The ends lost 6 bases at V and 6 bases at J; junction bases unmatched: 0. Germline CDR1 and CDR2: SGHAT and FQNNGV. CDR3 size: 12 residues. In nucleotides, the CDR3 is TGTGCCAGCAGAGCGGGAGCCGGGGAGCTGTTTTTT. Protein product: CASRAGAGELFF.

The chain couples TRBV4-1 to TRBJ2-5, with D uncertain. CDR1 and CDR2 from the germline V gene are MGHRA and YSYEKL. V was clipped by 1 base and J by 0 bases, with 6 bases between them. The CDR3 runs to 14 residues. The CDR3 DNA sequence: TGCGCCAGCAGCCAAGTAGAGTACCAAGAGACCCAGTACTTC. It codes for CASSQVEYQETQYF.

V is TRBV18 and J is TRBJ2-7; perhaps TRBD2 as D (6 bases). The CDR3 covers 13 residues. The germline V and J ends were trimmed by 8 bases and 5 bases, with 16 bases remaining between them. Per the germline V gene, CDR1 is KGHSH and CDR2 is LQKENI. The CDR3 loop reads CASSPGATHEQYF. The DNA for the CDR3 is TGTGCCAGCAGCCCGGGAGCCACCCACGAGCAGTACTTC.

This clonotype was observed a handful of times. This chain links TRBV18 with TRBJ2-4, with 9 nucleotides matching TRBD2. The germline V gene encodes CDR1 KGHSH and CDR2 LQKENI. This CDR3 has 17 amino acids. The trim removed 5 bases at V and 6 bases at J, leaving 14 bases unmatched. CDR3 coding DNA: TGTGCCAGCTCAACCGAGTCGGCGGGAGGGCCGAGAAACATTCAGTACTTC. Residues: CASSTESAGGPRNIQYF.

The rearrangement joins TRBV6-1 to TRBJ1-1; maybe TRBD1 (6 bases). Trimming stripped 6 bases from V and 2 bases from J, with 13 bases between. Germline assignment: CDR1 MNHNS and CDR2 SASEGT. The CDR3 length is 14 residues. This CDR3 is CASRPGTLNTEAFF. The CDR3 DNA sequence: TGTGCCAGCAGACCCGGGACATTAAACACTGAAGCTTTCTTT.

The rearrangement uses TRBV28 and TRBJ1-1; D perhaps matches TRBD1 (5 bases). V dropped 7 bases and J dropped 4 bases, with 16 bases sitting between them. CDR1 and CDR2 (germline): MDHEN, SYDVKM. This CDR3 is 14 amino acids long. The CDR3 DNA is TGTGCCAGCAAGGAAGAGGACATCGGCACTGAAGCTTTCTTT. It is translated as CASKEEDIGTEAFF.

This chain joins TRBV20-1 and TRBJ2-1; 8 bases line up with TRBD2. V lost 6 bases to trimming and J lost 1 base; unmatched junction nucleotides: 8. Looked up from germline, CDR1 is DFQATT and CDR2 is SNEGSKA (reference sequence). The CDR3 covers 15 residues. The CDR3 DNA is TGCAGTGCGACCCTTCGGGGGGGATCCTACAATGAGCAGTTCTTC. This encodes CSATLRGGSYNEQFF.

This clonotype was seen only a few times. In DNA, the CDR3 is TGTGCCAGCTCACGGCGCGAAGACGGGGAGCTGTTTTTT. Translation: CASSRREDGELFF. The chain carries TRBV18 and TRBJ2-2; D is unresolved. The CDR3 is 13 residues long. The V and J ends lost 4 bases and 7 bases respectively, with 10 bases between them. CDR1 and CDR2 from the germline V gene are KGHSH and LQKENI.

This clonotype showed up just a few times. The chain has TRBV7-2 and TRBJ1-2; TRBD1 is a possible D gene (6 bases). CDR1 SGHTA and CDR2 FQGNSA come from the germline V gene. Deletions cut 1 base from V and 8 bases from J, with 14 bases between. There are 14 residues in the CDR3. CDR3 protein: CASSLVDGGEGYTF. CDR3 in DNA: TGTGCCAGCAGCTTAGTGGACGGGGGCGAGGGCTACACCTTC.

This clonotype occurred many times. V is TRBV7-2 and J is TRBJ2-7; D gene uncertain. The CDR3 is 14 residues long. Looked up from germline, CDR1 is SGHTA and CDR2 is FQGNSA. With 6 bases removed from V and 3 bases from J, the gap between germline ends came to 15 bases. The CDR3 DNA is TGTGCCAGCAGAACCACCGCCGGCCACTACGAGCAGTACTTC. It specifies CASRTTAGHYEQYF.

At least ten counts were recorded for this clonotype. V gene TRBV2 combines with J gene TRBJ2-5; 7 bases are shared with TRBD1. In germline, CDR1 is SNHLY, CDR2 FYNNEI. The CDR3 length is 14 residues. With V trimmed by 3 bases and J by 5 bases, 6 bases remained unmatched. The CDR3 sequence: CASSETGFGETQYF. The CDR3 bases are TGTGCCAGCAGTGAGACAGGGTTCGGCGAGACCCAGTACTTC.

At least ten counts were recorded for this clonotype. The chain joins TRBV6-1 to TRBJ1-1; D unresolved. This CDR3 spans 14 amino acids. CDR1 and CDR2 from the germline V gene are MNHNS and SASEGT. Between the trimmed V and J ends, which lost 5 bases and 3 bases, there was a span of 13 bases. DNA of the CDR3: TGTGCCAGCAGTCCCCGGGTCCTCTACACTGAAGCTTTCTTT. Its translation: CASSPRVLYTEAFF.

This clonotype was recorded a few times. This chain connects TRBV6-5 to TRBJ2-2, with TRBD1 identical over 8 bases. The V gene end was trimmed by 4 bases and the J gene end by 4 bases; junction bases not matched to a gene: 5. CDR1 is MNHEY, CDR2 SVGAGI, per germline. CDR3 length: 15 residues. The CDR3 DNA reads as TGTGCCAGCAGTTCCGGGACAGGTCTCACCGGGGAGCTGTTTTTT. Translated: CASSSGTGLTGELFF.

This clonotype was seen only a few times. The CDR3 nucleotides read TGTGCCAGCAGTATCCGCCAGCGGGAGAATATCTCTGGGGCCAACGTCCTGACTTTC. Translated: CASSIRQRENISGANVLTF. J is TRBJ2-6 and V is TRBV27, with 8 bases matching TRBD2. There are 19 residues in the CDR3. Trimming removed 5 bases from V and 0 bases from J; junction bases left unmatched: 12. CDR1 MNHEY and CDR2 SMNVEV come from the germline V gene (reference sequence). The full variable domain, completed using reference TRBV27 and TRBJ2-6, is EAQVTQNPRYLITVTGKKLTVTCSQNMNHEYMSWYRQDPGLGLRQIYYSMNVEVTDKGDVPEGYKVSRKEKRNFPLILESPSPNQTSLYFCASSIRQRENISGANVLTFGAGSRLTVL.

V and J are TRBV3-1 and TRBJ2-1; 12 nucleotides agree with TRBD2. Germline V gene lookup returns CDR1 LGHDT and CDR2 YNNKEL (reference sequence). V lost 6 bases to trimming and J lost 6 bases; unmatched junction nucleotides: 3. The CDR3 spans 14 residues. The chain's CDR3 is CASSTSGRSNEQFF. CDR3 in DNA: TGTGCCAGCAGTACTAGCGGGAGGTCCAATGAGCAGTTCTTC.

The gene calls are TRBV12-3 or TRBV12-4 and TRBJ2-3; 8 nucleotides line up with TRBD2. The V gene end was trimmed by 1 base and the J gene end by 3 bases; junction bases not matched to a gene: 3. This CDR3 has 15 amino acids. The chain's CDR3 is CASSLGGGGTDTQYF. CDR3 in DNA: TGTGCCAGCAGTTTAGGCGGCGGGGGGACAGATACGCAGTATTTT.

This clonotype has a count of ten or more. The rearrangement joins TRBV7-2 to TRBJ2-5; 9 nucleotides agree with TRBD1. The V segment lost 1 base and the J segment 4 bases; nucleotides outside the gene matches: 4. The germline V gene has CDR1 SGHTA and CDR2 FQGNSA. The CDR3 is 15 amino acids. CDR3 residues: CASSLDRGHRETQYF. The CDR3 coding sequence is TGTGCCAGCAGCTTAGACAGGGGGCATCGAGAGACCCAGTACTTC.

This clonotype was seen a handful of times. The rearrangement uses TRBV5-1 and TRBJ2-5; D uncertain. The CDR3 extends over 15 amino acids. Germline V lookup: CDR1 SGHRS, CDR2 YFSETQ. The V end was cut by 0 bases, the J end by 2 bases, with 11 bases between. The CDR3 DNA follows: TGCGCCAGCAGCTTGGTCAGCTCCCCTCAAGAGACCCAGTACTTC. It yields the protein CASSLVSSPQETQYF.

The chain uses TRBV15 and TRBJ1-5; the D gene is possibly TRBD1 (6 bases). Germline CDR1 reads LNHNV; CDR2 reads YYDKDF (reference sequence). The CDR3 is 16 residues long. Trimming cost V 1 base and J 0 bases, with 10 bases left between them. In DNA, the CDR3 is TGTGCCACCAGCAGAGTTGGGGGCTATAGCAATCAGCCCCAGCATTTT. It specifies CATSRVGGYSNQPQHF.

Concerning this clonotype: One end of the junction does not line up with germline, which may come from a read error. The chain recombines TRBV7-9 with TRBJ2-2, with D unresolved. This CDR3 is 14 amino acids long. Per germline, CDR1 SEHNR and CDR2 FQNEAQ (reference sequence). The CDR3 DNA follows: TGTGCCAGCAGCTTAGGAAAGAACGCCGGGGAGCTGTTTTTT. Amino acids: CASSLGKNAGELFF.

This clonotype appeared a few times. J is TRBJ1-4 and V is TRBV7-2, with D uncertain. V shed 8 bases and J shed 7 bases, with 14 bases lying between them. The CDR3 extends over 13 amino acids. In germline, CDR1 is SGHTA, CDR2 FQGNSA. In DNA, the CDR3 is TGTGCCAGCCATTCGGGGTGGGGTGAAAAACTGTTTTTT. Protein product: CASHSGWGEKLFF.